The 7 T cell receptor beta chains presented below share a single source sample, sequenced in a study of vaccination and CD4 T cells after COVID-19. Treatment reported: roughly nine-day PBMC culture with coronavirus spike peptide pools or control peptides (ViraFEST assay). Their antigens are not known. The Oncomine TCR Beta short-read assay sequenced DNA from cultured CD4+ T cells. In TCRdb, the PCR reads were re-called with MiXCR into one record per CDR3 protein. The table lists roughly 9,000 distinct CDR3 sequences, about 26% of them singletons. The sequences come from CD4+ T cells from blood, cultured in vitro, collected after SARS-CoV-2 vaccination. All receptors come from a human donor who had recovered from COVID-19.

The rearrangement joins TRBV27 to TRBJ1-6; no clear D. Germline loops: CDR1 MNHEY, CDR2 SMNVEV (reference sequence). With 2 bases removed from V and 0 bases from J, the gap between germline ends came to 11 bases. The CDR3 has 17 residues. In DNA form, the CDR3 reads TGTGCCAGCAGTTTAGGTTCGGGAGGCTCCTATAATTCACCCCTCCACTTT. Translation: CASSLGSGGSYNSPLHF.

Only a few counts were recorded for this clonotype. CDR3: CATTGPGKRPEAFF. DNA of the CDR3: TGTGCCACGACCGGCCCAGGGAAACGGCCTGAAGCTTTCTTT. The V gene is TRBV24-1, the J gene TRBJ1-1; TRBD1 is a possible D gene (5 bases). Germline CDR1 KGHDR, CDR2 SFDVKD. This CDR3 has 14 residues. Trimming took off 10 bases at V and 6 bases at J, with 20 bases between the two ends.

This sequence joins TRBV7-2 and TRBJ1-2; no clear D gene. From germline, CDR1 is SGHTA and CDR2 FQGNSA. With 1 base removed from V and 5 bases from J, the gap between germline ends came to 17 bases. The CDR3 spans 16 residues. CDR3 DNA: TGTGCCAGCAGCTTAGGAGTTTACAGCCAATTTTATGGCTACACCTTC. Its protein product is CASSLGVYSQFYGYTF.

In this sample, this clonotype is large. CDR3 region: CASSLDSGGTRIQYF. The CDR3 DNA is TGTGCCAGCAGCTTAGACTCCGGGGGGACTAGAATTCAGTACTTC. V gene TRBV7-2 combines with J gene TRBJ2-4, with 8 bases lining up with TRBD2. Unmatched junction bases numbered 9, after V lost 1 base and J lost 10 bases. There are 15 residues in the CDR3. Germline V gene data show CDR1 as SGHTA and CDR2 as FQGNSA.

The chain recombines TRBV29-1 with TRBJ2-3; D gene uncertain. This CDR3 region has 16 residues. CDR1 is SQVTM and CDR2 is ANQGSEA in the germline V gene. V shed 4 bases and J shed 8 bases, with 25 bases lying between them. The CDR3 DNA follows: TGCAGCGTTGTCCCCCGCCCGACTCCCGCCCTAGGTACGCAGTATTTT. Translated, it gives CSVVPRPTPALGTQYF.

This clonotype appeared a few times. V usage is TRBV15 and J usage is TRBJ2-3; 8 nucleotides line up with TRBD1. The CDR3 covers 15 residues. CDR1 LNHNV and CDR2 YYDKDF come from the germline V gene (reference sequence). V dropped 3 bases and J dropped 2; count of bases not matched to a gene: 4. The CDR3 spells CATSRRQGTTDTQYF. CDR3 sequence (DNA): TGTGCCACCAGCAGGCGACAGGGGACCACAGATACGCAGTATTTT. Using reference TRBV15 and TRBJ2-3 for the parts outside the CDR3, the full variable domain is DAMVIQNPRYQVTQFGKPVTLSCSQTLNHNVMYWYQQKSSQAPKLLFHYYDKDFNNEADTPDNFQSRRPNTSFCFLDIRSPGLGDTAMYLCATSRRQGTTDTQYFGPGTRLTVL.

This chain connects TRBV6-1 to TRBJ2-3; 12 bases align to TRBD2. The CDR3 spans 15 residues. Germline V gives CDR1 MNHNS, CDR2 SASEGT. V lost 6 bases to trimming and J lost 5 bases; unmatched junction nucleotides: 6. The CDR3 loop reads CASSRTSGARDTQYF. CDR3 DNA sequence: TGTGCCAGCAGCCGGACTAGCGGGGCCCGAGATACGCAGTATTTT.